What follows are 25 T cell receptor beta chains derived from one specimen sequenced in a study of immune heterogeneity within non-small cell lung tumors. At roughly 600 ng per sample, bulk tumor genomic DNA provided the template. Primary tumors were biopsied several times each, far apart, intraoperatively. Newly diagnosed with untreated non-small cell lung cancer, the patients underwent curative surgery. For the TCR beta CDR3, multiplex PCR with 32 V and 13 J primers performed the amplification. A single record per CDR3 protein comes from TCRdb applying MiXCR to the multiplex PCR reads. The sample shows 5,000 to 6,000 distinct CDR3 sequences, around 23% of them seen only once. Specimen: lung tumor tissue. These receptors were taken from a woman aged 55-70 years with non-small cell lung cancer.

By share of the sample, this clonotype is medium-sized. The chain recombines TRBV19 with TRBJ1-5; weak D call: TRBD1 (5 bases). This CDR3 region has 15 residues. V lost 3 bases to trimming and J lost 7 bases, with 16 bases between them. Germline-derived CDR1 and CDR2 are LNHDA and SQIVND (reference sequence). CDR3 loop: CASSIKDSGGQPQHF. The CDR3 bases are TGTGCCAGTAGTATTAAGGATAGTGGGGGACAGCCCCAGCATTTT. Together with reference TRBV19 and TRBJ1-5, the CDR3 gives the full variable domain: DGGITQSPKYLFRKEGQNVTLSCEQNLNHDAMYWYRQDPGQGLRLIYYSQIVNDFQKGDIAEGYSVSREKKESFPLTVTSAQKNPTAFYLCASSIKDSGGQPQHFGDGTRLSIL.

This clonotype was seen repeatedly, ten times or more. V and J are TRBV10-3 and TRBJ2-1, with TRBD2 identical over 12 bases. Germline V CDR1 and CDR2: ENHRY, SYGVKD. The V segment lost 10 bases and the J segment 7 bases; nucleotides outside the gene matches: 5. This CDR3 has 13 amino acids. CDR3 region: CATLLAGGNEQFF. CDR3 DNA: TGTGCCACATTACTAGCGGGAGGTAATGAGCAGTTCTTC.

The chain carries TRBV20-1 and TRBJ2-7, with D perhaps being TRBD1 or TRBD2 (5 bases each). Trimming took off 6 bases at V and 4 bases at J, with 13 bases between the two ends. This CDR3 comprises 12 residues. Germline V gives CDR1 DFQATT, CDR2 SNEGSKA (reference sequence). The CDR3 nucleotides read TGCAGTGCCGAACGGGACCCTTACGAGCAGTACTTC. Translating gives CSAERDPYEQYF.

This clonotype was counted a single time. This may come from a read error, since a much larger clone is one base off. The chain links TRBV7-2 to TRBJ2-1, with TRBD2 matching 13 bases. Trimming cost V 5 bases and J 6 bases; bases outside gene matches: 4. Germline V gene sequence: CDR1 SGHTA, CDR2 FQGNSA. This CDR3 region has 15 residues. The CDR3 loop reads CTSSLRTSGSNEQFF. Written as DNA, the CDR3 is TGTACCAGCAGCCTCAGGACTAGCGGGAGCAATGAGCAGTTCTTC. The full variable domain, rest sourced from reference TRBV7-2 and TRBJ2-1, is GAGVSQSPSNKVTEKGKDVELRCDPISGHTALYWYRQSLGQGLEFLIYFQGNSAPDKSGLPSDRFSAERTGGSVSTLTIQRTQQEDSAVYLCTSSLRTSGSNEQFFGPGTRLTVL.

This clonotype qualifies as medium-sized. This chain links TRBV28 with TRBJ2-7; D unresolved. V was clipped by 5 bases and J by 3 bases, with 11 bases between them. The CDR3 consists of 13 residues. Germline CDR1 MDHEN, CDR2 SYDVKM. CDR3 sequence (DNA): TGTGCCAGCAGTCGTTACGGATTCTACGAGCAGTACTTC. Encoded protein: CASSRYGFYEQYF.

The CDR3 protein is CASRLGTALHF. CDR3 sequence (DNA): TGTGCCAGCAGACTAGGGACAGCCCTCCACTTT. The J gene is TRBJ1-6, the V gene TRBV28; TRBD1 agrees at 7 bases. Germline trimming cut 6 bases from V and 14 bases from J; bases unmatched to any gene: 4. Germline assignment: CDR1 MDHEN and CDR2 SYDVKM. The length of the CDR3 is 11 residues.

The CDR3 DNA is TGCAGCGTTGAAGACCACAGGGGAAGAGGGGAGACCCAGTACTTC. Translating it yields CSVEDHRGRGETQYF. V and J are TRBV29-1 and TRBJ2-5, with 7 positions matching TRBD1. The V segment lost 0 bases and the J segment 5 bases; nucleotides outside the gene matches: 9. Germline-derived CDR1 and CDR2 are SQVTM and ANQGSEA. The CDR3 consists of 15 residues.

This clonotype has just a few counts. The chain is built from TRBV3-2 and TRBJ2-7; the tabulated D call, TRBD1, remains unverified against the DNA. TRBV3-2 is flagged as a pseudogene. The CDR3 length is 17 residues. In nucleotides, the CDR3 is TGTGCCAGCAGCCGCATGGAACCCCGGGACACACGCTACGAGCAGTACTTC. Translation gives CASSRMEPRDTRYEQYF.

This clonotype was seen repeatedly, ten times or more. The chain employs TRBV2 and TRBJ2-7; tentative D call: TRBD2 (6 bases). Germline CDR1 SNHLY, CDR2 FYNNEI. V was clipped by 6 bases and J by 2 bases, with 11 bases between them. The CDR3 runs 13 residues. CDR3 sequence: CASSRDFAYEQYF. The CDR3 DNA sequence: TGTGCCAGCAGCAGGGACTTTGCCTACGAGCAGTACTTC.

This clonotype occurred many times. The chain joins TRBV7-9 to TRBJ1-2; TRBD1 might be the D (6 bases). Germline assignment: CDR1 SEHNR and CDR2 FQNEAQ (reference sequence). The CDR3 is 14 amino acids. Trimming left V 1 base short and J 8 bases short, with 14 bases between. CDR3 in DNA: TGTGCCAGCAGCTTAGAGGTACCTGGGGGCGGCTACACCTTC. This translates into CASSLEVPGGGYTF.

The genes are TRBV20-1 and TRBJ2-3; D might be TRBD1 (6 bases). The CDR3 sequence is 13 residues long. Per germline, CDR1 DFQATT and CDR2 SNEGSKA (reference sequence). Trimming removed 1 base from V and 7 bases from J, with 12 bases in between. CDR3 DNA: TGCAGTGCTAGAGGAGGGGGTACATATACGCAGTATTTT. Its translation: CSARGGGTYTQYF.

With regard to this clonotype: This may be a read error, as it is one base from a much larger clone. It is likely a read error, because the conserved phenylalanine at the end of the CDR3 is missing. This rearrangement joins TRBV7-8 to TRBJ1-5; TRBD1 might be the D (6 bases). Trimming removed 5 bases from V and 0 bases from J, with 8 bases in between. In germline, CDR1 is SGHVS, CDR2 FQNEAQ. This CDR3 has 14 residues. In nucleotides, the CDR3 is TGTGCCAGCAGCGCAGGGGATAGCAATCAGCCCCAGCATTGT. Translation: CASSAGDSNQPQHC.

By share, this clonotype counts as medium-sized (0.01 to 0.1%). The chain is built from TRBV29-1 and TRBJ1-1; possible D gene TRBD1, 5 bases. Germline V CDR1 and CDR2: SQVTM, ANQGSEA. The CDR3 spans 18 residues. V dropped 4 bases and J dropped 0 bases, with 24 bases sitting between them. The CDR3 region has the DNA TGCAGCGTTGGGGAATGGGGGTCGAGTTTTCCGATGAACACTGAAGCTTTCTTT. Its translation: CSVGEWGSSFPMNTEAFF.

This clonotype counts as medium-sized. This chain joins TRBV12-3 or TRBV12-4 and TRBJ2-3; no reliable D call. This CDR3 is 19 amino acids long. V lost 2 bases to trimming and J lost 0 bases, with 21 bases between them. DNA for the CDR3: TGTGCCAGCAGTTTACAGGACCGAGTCCTGACCCCTAGCACAGATACGCAGTATTTT. Translating it yields CASSLQDRVLTPSTDTQYF.

This clonotype is medium-sized (0.01 to 0.1%) by share. J is TRBJ2-7 and V is TRBV6-2 or TRBV6-3; no clear D. The germline V and J ends were trimmed by 2 bases and 5 bases, with 13 bases remaining between them. CDR1 MNHEY and CDR2 SVGEGT come from the germline V gene. CDR3 length: 14 amino acids. CDR3 sequence reads: CASSYPRVSDEQYF. Written as DNA, the CDR3 is TGTGCCAGCAGTTACCCTCGGGTGTCCGACGAGCAGTACTTC.

V and J are TRBV7-8 and TRBJ2-7, with 8 bases that match TRBD1. The germline V gene encodes CDR1 SGHVS and CDR2 FQNEAQ. V shed 4 bases, J shed 2 bases, and the junction held 7 bases outside the gene matches. The CDR3 has 15 amino acids. The CDR3 DNA reads as TGTGCCAGCAGCTCCCCATCGGACAGGGCCTACGAGCAGTACTTC. It is translated as CASSSPSDRAYEQYF. The entire variable domain, with the rest obtained from reference TRBV7-8 and TRBJ2-7, is as follows: GAGVSQSPRYKVAKRGQDVALRCDPISGHVSLFWYQQALGQGPEFLTYFQNEAQLDKSGLPSDRFFAERPEGSVSTLKIQRTQQEDSAVYLCASSSPSDRAYEQYFGPGTRLTVT.

This clonotype is termed medium-sized. Here the CDR3 reads CASSLEGSANEKLFF. The DNA for the CDR3 is TGTGCCAGCAGCTTAGAAGGTTCAGCTAATGAAAAACTGTTTTTT. The chain recombines TRBV7-9 with TRBJ1-4; D unresolved. Germline V lookup: CDR1 SEHNR, CDR2 FQNEAQ (reference sequence). Trimming took 1 base from V and 3 from J, leaving 9 bases between them. The CDR3 extends over 15 amino acids.

The chain uses TRBV5-1 and TRBJ2-5; 7 positions agree with TRBD2. V dropped 0 bases and J dropped 5; count of bases not matched to a gene: 4. The CDR3 length is 14 residues. Germline-derived CDR1 and CDR2 are SGHRS and YFSETQ. CDR3 loop: CASSLGLAPETQYF. The CDR3 DNA is TGCGCCAGCAGCTTGGGACTAGCACCGGAGACCCAGTACTTC.

By frequency in the sample, this clonotype is medium-sized. The rearrangement joins TRBV28 to TRBJ1-3, with D maybe TRBD1 (6 bases). Germline V gene lookup returns CDR1 MDHEN and CDR2 SYDVKM. Between the trimmed V and J ends, which lost 5 bases and 3 bases, there was a span of 8 bases. This CDR3 has 13 amino acids. The CDR3 sequence is CASSTGIGNTIYF. The CDR3 bases are TGTGCCAGCAGTACAGGGATTGGAAACACCATATATTTT. Supplemented by reference TRBV28 and TRBJ1-3, the full variable domain reads DVKVTQSSRYLVKRTGEKVFLECVQDMDHENMFWYRQDPGLGLRLIYFSYDVKMKEKGDIPEGYSVSREKKERFSLILESASTNQTSMYLCASSTGIGNTIYFGEGSWLTVV.

The chain uses TRBV4-2 and TRBJ2-1, with no clear D. Trimming removed 1 base at V and 8 bases at J, with 12 bases between. Germline V gives CDR1 LGHNA, CDR2 YNFKEQ. CDR3 length: 14 amino acids. CDR3 region: CASSQGGNKHEQFF. The CDR3 nucleotides read TGTGCCAGCAGCCAAGGAGGCAATAAGCATGAGCAGTTCTTC.

The sample holds a few counts of this clonotype. The CDR3 region has the DNA TGTGCCAGCAGCCCCCGGATAGCGGGAGCAAGGGTGTACGAGCAGTACTTC. Its protein product is CASSPRIAGARVYEQYF. The chain is built from TRBV5-4 and TRBJ2-7, with 9 bases matching TRBD2. CDR1 and CDR2 (germline): SGHNT, YYREEE (reference sequence). After removal of 4 bases from V and 4 bases from J, the junction contained 15 bases not matched to a gene. The CDR3 runs 17 residues. The whole variable domain, filled in from reference TRBV5-4 and TRBJ2-7, reads ETGVTQSPTHLIKTRGQQVTLRCSSQSGHNTVSWYQQALGQGPQFIFQYYREEENGRGNFPPRFSGLQFPNYSSELNVNALELDDSALYLCASSPRIAGARVYEQYFGPGTRLTVT.

By sample share, this clonotype is medium-sized. This chain uses TRBV2 with TRBJ2-7, with D hard to call. Between the trimmed V and J ends, which lost 6 bases and 3 bases, there was a span of 6 bases. Germline CDR1 and CDR2: SNHLY and FYNNEI. The CDR3 runs to 11 residues. The CDR3 loop reads CASSPYYEQYF. Here the CDR3 DNA reads TGTGCCAGCAGCCCGTACTACGAGCAGTACTTC.

By sample fraction, this clonotype is medium-sized (0.01 to 0.1%). The CDR3 protein is CASSFATGLALGEQYF. The CDR3 DNA is TGTGCCAGCAGCTTTGCCACCGGGCTAGCTCTTGGTGAGCAGTACTTC. J is TRBJ2-7 and V is TRBV7-8, with a possible D match to TRBD2 (5 bases). The CDR3 is made up of 16 amino acids. Germline V gene data show CDR1 as SGHVS and CDR2 as FQNEAQ. The V end was cut by 3 bases, the J end by 7 bases, with 22 bases between.

Comments on this clonotype: This may stem from a read error, because a much larger clone lies one nucleotide away. This sequence joins TRBV20-1 and TRBJ2-1; D is unresolved. The germline gives CDR1 DFQATT, CDR2 SNEGSKA (reference sequence). This CDR3 has 12 residues. CDR3 in amino acids: CSARGDGFEQLF. The CDR3 DNA is TGCAGTGCTAGAGGTGACGGGTTTGAGCAGCTCTTC.

The chain joins TRBV18 to TRBJ2-5; D is unclear. The germline gives CDR1 KGHSH, CDR2 LQKENI. This CDR3 is 14 amino acids long. Trimming took 4 bases from V and 0 from J, leaving 9 bases between them. The CDR3 protein is CASSLKGDQETQYF. CDR3 bases: TGTGCCAGCTCACTAAAGGGCGACCAAGAGACCCAGTACTTC.